These T cell receptor beta chains were read from a single sample in a study of blood T cell repertoires in COVID-19. Assay used: immunoSEQ multiplex PCR; TCRdb lists only in-frame clones, some missing. The sample comprises more than 150,000 clones, roughly 89% of which are singletons, and 0.88% rests with the top ten. The sequenced sample consisted of peripheral blood. The receptors shown here come from a woman between 18 and 30 years old who had recovered from COVID-19. The CDR3 runs from the conserved cysteine through the conserved F or W. The D gene is left open where the match is weak. Clone size appears in some rows only: once, few, many, or a class for an expanded clone.

TRBV10-3	.	.	TRBJ2-2	TGTGCCATCGGGGGGACCGGGGAGCTGTTTTTT	CAIGGTGELFF
TRBV9	TRBD2	.	TRBJ2-7	TGTGCCAGCAGCGTAGGGGCCGGCGGGGGTGTGGAGCAGTACTTC	CASSVGAGGGVEQYF
TRBV30	TRBD1	.	TRBJ1-6	TGTGCCTGGAGTTTCGCGACAGGGAGGAATTCACCCCTCCACTTT	CAWSFATGRNSPLHF
TRBV4-3	TRBD2	.	TRBJ2-3	TGCGCCAGCAGCCAAGTTGGGACTAGGGGCACAGATACGCAGTATTTT	CASSQVGTRGTDTQYF
TRBV10-3	TRBD2	.	TRBJ2-1	TGTGCCATCAGCCAAGGACTAGCGGACTCCTACAATGAGCAGTTCTTC	CAISQGLADSYNEQFF
TRBV6-5	.	.	TRBJ1-1	TGTGCCAGCATCCTGCTAGTGGAAGCTTTCTTT	CASILLVEAFF
TRBV6-4	TRBD2	.	TRBJ2-3	TGTGCCAGCAGCCCACTAGCGGGTCGCACAGATACGCAGTATTTT	CASSPLAGRTDTQYF
TRBV3-1/TRBV3-2	.	.	TRBJ1-2	TGTGCCAGCAGCCAAGAGACCAGGTGGTCGGGCTACACCTTC	CASSQETRWSGYTF
TRBV7-2	.	.	TRBJ1-1	TGTGCCAGCAGTTTTAACCCGGGACTTGTGAACACTGAAGCTTTCTTT	CASSFNPGLVNTEAFF
TRBV18	.	.	TRBJ2-1	TGTGCCAGCTCAGGGACTTCCTCCTACAATGAGCAGTTCTTC	CASSGTSSYNEQFF
TRBV5-1	.	.	TRBJ2-1	TGCGCCAGCAGCTTACGTGGCGGGGGCCCGGGTGAGCAGTTCTTC	CASSLRGGGPGEQFF
TRBV7-2	.	.	TRBJ2-4	TGTGCCAGCAGCTCGGGGTTAGCCAAAAACATTCAGTACTTC	CASSSGLAKNIQYF
TRBV24-1	TRBD2	.	TRBJ2-5	TGTGCCACCAGTGATTCCCCGGGACTAGCGGGATCTGAGACCCAGTACTTC	CATSDSPGLAGSETQYF
TRBV7-3	TRBD2	.	TRBJ2-7	TGTGCCAGCAGCTTAATGCCCGGGGGGGAGCAGTACTTC	CASSLMPGGEQYF
TRBV7-9	.	.	TRBJ2-1	TGTGCCAGCAGCCCCTTCAATGAGCAGTTCTTC	CASSPFNEQFF
TRBV30	.	.	TRBJ1-6	TGTGCCTGGAGTGTACCGGGGAGGTGGGGATATAATTCACCCCTCCACTTT	CAWSVPGRWGYNSPLHF
TRBV27	TRBD1	.	TRBJ2-5	TGTGCCAGCAGTTTTCGCAGGGGGGAGACCCAGTACTTC	CASSFRRGETQYF
TRBV3-1/TRBV3-2	.	once	TRBJ2-1	TGTGCCAGCAGCCAACTACCATACAATGAGCAGTTCTTC	CASSQLPYNEQFF
TRBV6-2/TRBV6-3	.	.	TRBJ2-5	TGTGCCAGCAGTTACGGGCTTGAGACCCAGTACTTC	CASSYGLETQYF
TRBV10-3	TRBD2	few	TRBJ2-2	TGTGCCATCAGTGCCCAGACAGGGCGGGGACTAGCAGGGGAGCTGTTTTTT	CAISAQTGRGLAGELFF
TRBV6-5	.	.	TRBJ1-5	TGTGCCAGCAGTTACTCTTCAGTGCAGCCCCAGCATTTT	CASSYSSVQPQHF
TRBV3-1/TRBV3-2	.	.	TRBJ2-3	TGTGCCAGCAGCCAAGATCGAGGGGCGGGACTCACAGATACGCAGTATTTT	CASSQDRGAGLTDTQYF
TRBV4-1	.	.	TRBJ1-2	TGCGCCAGCAGCCAAGATGAAGGGGGCTATGGCTACACCTTC	CASSQDEGGYGYTF
TRBV6-4	TRBD2	few	TRBJ2-1	TGTGCCAGCAGTGTTGGGACTAGCGGTTCAGGGGAGCAGTTCTTC	CASSVGTSGSGEQFF
TRBV6-5	TRBD1	.	TRBJ1-3	TGTGCCAGCAGTTACGGGACAGTCAACTCTGGAAACACCATATATTTT	CASSYGTVNSGNTIYF